A single sample gave rise to the 4 T cell receptor beta chains below, sequenced in a study of blood T cells in healthy people across ages. Through a sample-barcoded 5' primer and a J-beta primer mix, a second PCR was run for roughly 7 to 12 cycles. A single record per CDR3 protein comes from TCRdb applying MiXCR to the 5' RACE reads. This table holds about 940,000 distinct CDR3 sequences, approximately 49% found once. The sample was blood. The receptors stem from a man aged 25-45 years in good health.

The rearrangement joins TRBV6-4 to TRBJ2-6; no definite D call. From germline, CDR1 is MRHNA and CDR2 SNTAGT. V lost 0 bases to trimming and J lost 2 bases, with 14 bases between them. CDR3 length: 18 amino acids. The CDR3 protein is CASSDSVGSGAGANVLTF. Here the CDR3 DNA reads TGTGCCAGCAGTGACTCGGTCGGTAGTGGGGCTGGGGCCAACGTCCTGACTTTC.

The rearrangement joins TRBV30 to TRBJ1-5; D ambiguous. The CDR3 runs to 13 residues. V lost 0 bases to trimming and J lost 4 bases, with 7 bases between them. Germline CDR1 and CDR2: GTSNPN and SVGIG (reference sequence). The CDR3, as DNA: TGTGCCTGGAGTGTCGACAATAATCAGCCCCAGCATTTT. This codes for CAWSVDNNQPQHF. Full variable domain (missing parts from reference TRBV30 and TRBJ1-5): SQTIHQWPATLVQPVGSPLSLECTVEGTSNPNLYWYRQAAGRGLQLLFYSVGIGQISSEVPQNLSASRPQDRQFILSSKKLLLSDSGFYLCAWSVDNNQPQHFGDGTRLSIL.

The V call is TRBV5-5, the J call TRBJ2-1; 15 bases match TRBD2. CDR1 SGHKS and CDR2 YYEKEE come from the germline V gene (reference sequence). This CDR3 contains 17 residues. V lost 4 bases and J lost 9; bases outside the gene matches: 11. CDR3 DNA: TGTGCCAGCAGCCCACGGACTAGCGGGGGGGATTCGGGTGAGCAGTTCTTC. Its translation: CASSPRTSGGDSGEQFF.

This clonotype was recorded once. The V gene is TRBV7-9, the J gene TRBJ2-2; D uncertain. This CDR3 contains 16 residues. Germline CDR1 reads SEHNR; CDR2 reads FQNEAQ (reference sequence). Trimming shortened V by 5 bases and J by 7 bases, and 20 bases separated the two germline ends. The CDR3 loop is CASSPPPPRTFGELFF. CDR3 bases: TGTGCCAGCAGCCCCCCACCCCCTAGGACGTTCGGGGAGCTGTTTTTT.